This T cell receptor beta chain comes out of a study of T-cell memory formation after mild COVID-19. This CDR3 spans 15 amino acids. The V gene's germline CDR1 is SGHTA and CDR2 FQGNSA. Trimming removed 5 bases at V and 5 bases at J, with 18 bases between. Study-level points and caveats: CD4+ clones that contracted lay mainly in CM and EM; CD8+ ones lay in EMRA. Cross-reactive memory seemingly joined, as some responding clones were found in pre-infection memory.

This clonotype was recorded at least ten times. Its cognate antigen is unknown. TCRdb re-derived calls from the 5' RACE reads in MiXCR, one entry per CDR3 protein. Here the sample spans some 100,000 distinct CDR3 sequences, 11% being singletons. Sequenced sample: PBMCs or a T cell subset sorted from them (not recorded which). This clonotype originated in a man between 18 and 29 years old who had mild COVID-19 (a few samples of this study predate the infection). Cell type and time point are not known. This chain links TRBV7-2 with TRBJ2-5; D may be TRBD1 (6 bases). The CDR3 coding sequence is TGTGCCAGCAGCCGGCCCCAGGGGATCGTTGAGACCCAGTACTTC. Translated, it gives CASSRPQGIVETQYF.